At least ten counts were recorded for the clone carrying this TCR beta chain. The TCR library was built from RNA with a 3' RACE protocol and unique molecular identifiers. TCRdb independently ran MiXCR on the 3' RACE reads; one entry per CDR3 protein. This sample carries 45,000 to 50,000 distinct CDR3 sequences, 4.3% of them seen once, and the ten largest clones take almost 0.7%. The entry originates in a study of HIV-infected children after antiretroviral therapy interruption. Overall study context: Interruption-arm samples span weeks 0, 12, interruption end (24 or 48), and about 3 years post-study.

Treatment indicated: PENTA 11 planned treatment interruption arm or continuous ART arm. At least 24 weeks of at least three-drug ART, in children 2 to 15 years. The CDR3 is 15 amino acids. V lost 5 bases, J lost 3 bases, and 7 bases stayed unmatched. The material sequenced was CD45RA+ CD4+ T cells from PBMCs, pooled from several time points, taken from a donor given antiretroviral therapy, either interrupted or continuous. Described subset: naive CD4+ CD45RA+ CD45RO- T cells. The gene calls are TRBV12-3 or TRBV12-4 and TRBJ2-3; 8 nucleotides agree with TRBD1. This clonotype originated in a pool of human donors with HIV. Written as DNA, the CDR3 is TGTGCCAGCAGTCCCAGGGGGCTAGTAACAGATACGCAGTATTTT. Translating it yields CASSPRGLVTDTQYF.